The 19 T cell receptor beta chains listed next were all sequenced from one sample in a study of T-cell memory formation after mild COVID-19. TCRdb passed the 5' RACE reads through MiXCR, listing each CDR3 protein once. The sample includes about 210,000 distinct CDR3 sequences, under 30% of them seen just once. The sequenced material came from PBMCs or a T cell subset sorted from them (not recorded which). These receptors came from an adult woman who had mild COVID-19 (a few samples of this study predate the infection). Cell type and time point are not known.

This sequence joins TRBV6-2 or TRBV6-3 and TRBJ2-3, with 9 bases that match TRBD2. The J segment lost 2 bases and the V segment lost 7 bases, leaving 10 bases of the junction unmatched. Germline V lookup: CDR1 MNHEY, CDR2 SVGEGT. The CDR3 extends over 16 amino acids. DNA of the CDR3: TGTGCCAGCAACCGGGCGGGACTAGCTGCCACAGATACGCAGTATTTT. It encodes CASNRAGLAATDTQYF.

The V gene is TRBV9, the J gene TRBJ1-4, with unresolved D. V dropped 5 bases and J dropped 3 bases, with 17 bases sitting between them. This CDR3 is 16 amino acids long. The germline V gene has CDR1 SGDLS and CDR2 YYNGEE. CDR3 coding DNA: TGTGCCAGCAGTGGACCTCGGGGAGCGGCTAATGAAAAACTGTTTTTT. It yields the protein CASSGPRGAANEKLFF.

The gene calls are TRBV7-2 and TRBJ2-1; D possibly corresponds to TRBD2 (5 bases). The CDR3 runs to 13 residues. V was pared by 1 base and J by 8 bases, with 9 bases between. Germline V gene data show CDR1 as SGHTA and CDR2 as FQGNSA. The CDR3 spells CASSLEGADEQFF. The CDR3 region has the DNA TGTGCCAGCAGCTTAGAGGGAGCCGATGAGCAGTTCTTC.

This clonotype was seen only a few times. This chain joins TRBV29-1 and TRBJ2-1; D gene uncertain. The CDR3 extends over 15 amino acids. The germline V and J ends were trimmed by 0 bases and 7 bases, with 16 bases remaining between them. CDR1 and CDR2 from the germline V gene are SQVTM and ANQGSEA. This CDR3 reads CSVEDPVGRGNEQFF. The DNA of the CDR3 is TGCAGCGTTGAAGACCCGGTGGGCAGAGGTAATGAGCAGTTCTTC.

This clonotype was detected a few times. The chain combines TRBV12-3 or TRBV12-4 with TRBJ2-1; D remains ambiguous. The CDR3 contains 13 residues. The V end lost 1 base, the J end lost 7 bases, and 8 bases lay between the germline ends. The CDR3: CASSLGGWNEQFF. The CDR3 bases are TGTGCCAGCAGTTTAGGGGGTTGGAATGAGCAGTTCTTC.

This clonotype has more than one count but fewer than ten. The chain joins TRBV24-1 to TRBJ2-1; TRBD1 agrees at 7 bases. This CDR3 has 17 residues. Germline trimming cut 3 bases from V and 5 bases from J; bases unmatched to any gene: 12. The V gene's germline CDR1 is KGHDR and CDR2 SFDVKD. The DNA for the CDR3 is TGTGCCACCAGTGATCCAACTACAGGGGTCATTAACAATGAGCAGTTCTTC. Protein product: CATSDPTTGVINNEQFF.

The chain carries TRBV7-2 and TRBJ1-3, with D uncertain. Between the trimmed V and J ends, which lost 6 bases and 2 bases, there was a span of 5 bases. Germline CDR1 reads SGHTA; CDR2 reads FQGNSA. This CDR3 has 12 amino acids. The CDR3 nucleotides read TGTGCCAGCAGTTTACCTGGAAACACCATATATTTT. It translates to CASSLPGNTIYF.

This clonotype was detected a few times. J is TRBJ2-7 and V is TRBV12-3 or TRBV12-4; D uncertain. Trimming removed 7 bases at V and 2 bases at J, with 18 bases between. This CDR3 contains 15 residues. DNA for the CDR3: TGTGCCAGCATCTTAGGTTTCGGCGTCCCCTACGAGCAGTACTTC. It codes for CASILGFGVPYEQYF.

This clonotype was seen a handful of times. The chain carries TRBV20-1 and TRBJ2-2; TRBD2 might be the D (6 bases). Trimming took 5 bases from V and 2 from J, leaving 15 bases between them. Germline CDR1 is DFQATT and CDR2 is SNEGSKA (reference sequence). The CDR3 covers 15 residues. DNA for the CDR3: TGCAGTGCTCCAGCGGGTCTCCAAAACACCGGGGAGCTGTTTTTT. Translating gives CSAPAGLQNTGELFF.

This clonotype has a handful of counts. The genes are TRBV7-2 and TRBJ2-3; no clear D. Trimming took off 7 bases at V and 0 bases at J, with 8 bases between the two ends. This CDR3 spans 13 amino acids. The germline V gene has CDR1 SGHTA and CDR2 FQGNSA. The CDR3 loop is CASILGSTDTQYF. The CDR3 nucleotides are TGTGCCAGCATCCTCGGGAGCACAGATACGCAGTATTTT.

V is TRBV15 and J is TRBJ2-7; D possibly matches TRBD1 or TRBD2 (5 bases each). The V end lost 0 bases, the J end lost 2 bases, and 14 bases lay between the germline ends. The CDR3 contains 16 residues. Germline V CDR1 and CDR2: LNHNV, YYDKDF (reference sequence). This CDR3 is CATSRELVGVAYEQYF. CDR3 DNA: TGTGCCACCAGCAGAGAGCTAGTGGGGGTAGCCTACGAGCAGTACTTC.

This chain connects TRBV29-1 to TRBJ1-3, with a tentative D call TRBD1 (6 bases). V lost 4 bases and J lost 6, with 19 bases in between. In germline, CDR1 is SQVTM, CDR2 ANQGSEA. The CDR3 length is 15 residues. CDR3 bases: TGCAGCGTTGCCGGAACAGGGCGATTTAAAAACACCATATATTTT. As protein: CSVAGTGRFKNTIYF.

This clonotype was counted a few times. This sequence joins TRBV4-2 and TRBJ2-1; 10 bases fit TRBD2. CDR1 is LGHNA, CDR2 YNFKEQ, per germline. Germline trimming cut 5 bases from V and 12 bases from J; bases unmatched to any gene: 19. The CDR3 sequence is 17 residues long. The CDR3 nucleotides read TGTGCCAGCAGCAGCGGTACTAGCGGGACTTCCTTGGTTGGGCAGTTCTTC. This translates into CASSSGTSGTSLVGQFF.

The chain has TRBV18 and TRBJ2-3, with TRBD2 matching over 12 bases. The germline gives CDR1 KGHSH, CDR2 LQKENI. The J segment lost 8 bases and the V segment lost 6 bases, leaving 9 bases of the junction unmatched. CDR3 length: 15 residues. In nucleotides, the CDR3 is TGTGCCAGCTCTGTGACTAGCGGGAGTGAAGGTACGCAGTATTTT. This translates into CASSVTSGSEGTQYF.

The chain employs TRBV6-6 and TRBJ1-2; D might be TRBD1 (6 bases). The CDR3 extends over 15 amino acids. Germline CDR1 is MNHNY and CDR2 is SVGAGI (reference sequence). Deletions cut 3 bases from V and 7 bases from J, with 18 bases between. Here the CDR3 DNA reads TGTGCCAGCAGTTATGACCTCGGGGGGCAGCTTGGCTACACCTTC. This gives the protein CASSYDLGGQLGYTF.

The chain combines TRBV20-1 with TRBJ2-7; D gene uncertain. Germline V lookup: CDR1 DFQATT, CDR2 SNEGSKA (reference sequence). This CDR3 region has 14 residues. Trimming took off 2 bases at V and 0 bases at J, with 11 bases between the two ends. The CDR3 is CSARPSESSYEQYF. CDR3 coding DNA: TGCAGTGCTAGACCGAGCGAGAGCTCCTACGAGCAGTACTTC.

The chain carries TRBV11-3 and TRBJ2-5, with D perhaps matching TRBD1 (6 bases). CDR3 length: 14 amino acids. Trimming removed 5 bases at V and 1 base at J, with 11 bases between. CDR1 and CDR2 (germline): SGHNT, YENEEA. CDR3 sequence (DNA): TGTGCCAGCAGCCCGCGGACAGCCCAAGAGACCCAGTACTTC. Translation gives CASSPRTAQETQYF.

The chain has TRBV9 and TRBJ2-7; D gene ambiguous. Trimming took off 7 bases at V and 5 bases at J, with 16 bases between the two ends. Germline V gives CDR1 SGDLS, CDR2 YYNGEE. The CDR3 extends over 13 amino acids. CDR3 sequence reads: CASGSMVSDEQYF. The DNA of the CDR3 is TGTGCCAGCGGGTCCATGGTCTCAGACGAGCAGTACTTC. Combining the CDR3 with reference TRBV9 and TRBJ2-7 gives the whole variable domain DSGVTQTPKHLITATGQRVTLRCSPRSGDLSVYWYQQSLDQGLQFLIQYYNGEERAKGNILERFSAQQFPDLHSELNLSSLELGDSALYFCASGSMVSDEQYFGPGTRLTVT.

The chain uses TRBV4-2 and TRBJ1-5; D is unresolved. The CDR3 loop spans 15 amino acids. V shed 1 base and J shed 1 base, with 8 bases lying between them. Germline V gene data show CDR1 as LGHNA and CDR2 as YNFKEQ. DNA of the CDR3: TGTGCCAGCAGCCAAGGTCATGGAAGCAATCAGCCCCAGCATTTT. Translated, it gives CASSQGHGSNQPQHF.